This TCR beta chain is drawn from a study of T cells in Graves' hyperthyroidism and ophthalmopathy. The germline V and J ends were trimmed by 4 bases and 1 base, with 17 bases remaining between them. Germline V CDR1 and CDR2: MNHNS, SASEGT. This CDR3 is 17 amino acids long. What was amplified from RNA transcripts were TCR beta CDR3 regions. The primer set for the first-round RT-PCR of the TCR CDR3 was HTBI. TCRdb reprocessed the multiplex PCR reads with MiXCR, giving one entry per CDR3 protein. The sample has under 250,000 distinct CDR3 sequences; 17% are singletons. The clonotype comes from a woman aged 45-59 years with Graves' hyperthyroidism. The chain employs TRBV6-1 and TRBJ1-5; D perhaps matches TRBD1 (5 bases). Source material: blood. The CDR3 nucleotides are TGTGCCAGCAGTGTTTTCGGGGCAGGGTTAAGCAATCAGCCCCAGCATTTT. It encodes CASSVFGAGLSNQPQHF.